This entry lists 17 T cell receptor beta chains sequenced from one sample in a study of tumor-infiltrating lymphocytes in localized non-small cell lung cancer (dated by TCRdb to about 2021). Receptor amplification or capture employed the immunoSEQ multiplex PCR assay. Sourced from immuneACCESS, this table was stored by TCRdb with only in-frame sequences that have V and J called. A share of the clones is absent; for the studies checked, an unresolved V gene accounts for under half, and the remainder has no known explanation. The sample yields about 16,000 clones; 55% to 70% were counted once. The ten most abundant clones make up around 6% of the sample. Source material: lung tumor tissue. The receptors derive from a human donor with non-small cell lung cancer.

V is TRBV14 and J is TRBJ2-5, with 7 positions matching TRBD2. The V and J ends lost 4 bases and 2 bases, in that order; junction bases with no gene match: 16. The CDR3 runs 18 residues. Per the germline V gene, CDR1 is SGHDN and CDR2 is FVKESK. CDR3 residues: CASSRVGSGASLQETQYF. CDR3 nucleotide sequence: TGTGCCAGCAGCCGCGTGGGGAGCGGGGCATCGCTACAAGAGACCCAGTACTTC.

The chain carries TRBV7-6 and TRBJ1-3; 7 bases are shared with TRBD1. Germline loops: CDR1 SGHVS, CDR2 FNYEAQ. This CDR3 spans 17 amino acids. V dropped 5 bases and J dropped 0; count of bases not matched to a gene: 10. The CDR3 region is CASSLGQAAASGNTIYF. CDR3 coding DNA: TGTGCCAGCAGCCTCGGACAGGCCGCCGCCTCTGGAAACACCATATATTTT.

The gene calls are TRBV6-5 and TRBJ1-1, with 9 nucleotides matching TRBD1. CDR3 size: 16 residues. Germline-derived CDR1 and CDR2 are MNHEY and SVGAGI. The V and J ends lost 4 bases and 0 bases, in that order; junction bases with no gene match: 6. The CDR3 nucleotides are TGTGCCAGCAGTTCCCCGCGGACAGGGGTGAACACTGAAGCTTTCTTT. As protein: CASSSPRTGVNTEAFF.

The chain joins TRBV6-5 to TRBJ2-1; D call uncertain. Trimming removed 3 bases at V and 6 bases at J, with 12 bases between. The CDR3 contains 14 residues. Germline V CDR1 and CDR2: MNHEY, SVGAGI. The CDR3 is CASSYSSEGNEQFF. The CDR3 DNA reads as TGTGCCAGCAGTTATAGTTCAGAAGGCAATGAGCAGTTCTTC.

This chain joins TRBV19 and TRBJ2-2, with 14 bases lining up with TRBD2. The CDR3 spans 18 residues. Germline trimming cut 3 bases from V and 3 bases from J; bases unmatched to any gene: 6. The germline CDR1 and CDR2 sequences are LNHDA and SQIVND (reference sequence). In DNA, the CDR3 is TGTGCCAGTAGTATCCAGGGACTAGCGGGGGCCTACACCGGGGAGCTGTTTTTT. As protein: CASSIQGLAGAYTGELFF.

This clone was seen just once. In nucleotides, the CDR3 is TGTGCCATCGGACAGGGATTGAACACTGAAGCTTTCTTT. Residues: CAIGQGLNTEAFF. The rearrangement uses TRBV10-3 and TRBJ1-1; TRBD1 aligns across 8 bases. CDR3 length: 13 amino acids. The V gene's germline CDR1 is ENHRY and CDR2 SYGVKD. After removal of 8 bases from V and 0 bases from J, the junction contained 2 bases not matched to a gene.

This chain uses TRBV6-5 with TRBJ2-7, with a tentative D call TRBD1 (5 bases). The germline V gene has CDR1 MNHEY and CDR2 SVGAGI. Trimming pared 6 bases from V and 0 bases from J, leaving 12 bases between. The CDR3 covers 14 residues. CDR3 nucleotides: TGTGCCAGCAGACCTACAGGTTTCTCCTACGAGCAGTACTTC. This codes for CASRPTGFSYEQYF.

The genes are TRBV18 and TRBJ2-3, with 7 bases matching TRBD2. With V trimmed by 2 bases and J by 4 bases, 3 bases remained unmatched. Germline V gives CDR1 KGHSH, CDR2 LQKENI. The CDR3 totals 14 residues. The CDR3 coding sequence is TGTGCCAGCTCACCAGGGAGGGCCCCAGATACGCAGTATTTT. Amino acids: CASSPGRAPDTQYF.

This chain connects TRBV4-2 to TRBJ1-3, with 7 bases fitting TRBD1. CDR1 and CDR2 (germline): LGHNA, YNFKEQ. The CDR3 consists of 18 residues. Trimming at V came to 1 base and at J to 1 base, leaving 10 bases not matched to a gene. In nucleotides, the CDR3 is TGTGCCAGCAGCCAAGTACTGACAGGGCTCTTATCTGGAAACACCATATATTTT. This sequence encodes CASSQVLTGLLSGNTIYF.

Within the sample, this clone is medium-sized. The genes are TRBV5-6 and TRBJ2-5; 7 bases align to TRBD2. V was pared by 4 bases and J by 4 bases, with 13 bases of the junction left unmatched. Germline V lookup: CDR1 SGHDT, CDR2 YYEEEE. The CDR3 has 16 residues. CDR3 sequence (DNA): TGTGCCAGCAGCGGGGAGGGCCCGGGTACCGTAGAGACCCAGTACTTC. Translated: CASSGEGPGTVETQYF.

V gene TRBV29-1 combines with J gene TRBJ1-2; 7 bases align to TRBD1. V lost 0 bases to trimming and J lost 4 bases; unmatched junction nucleotides: 5. The CDR3 runs to 14 residues. CDR1 SQVTM and CDR2 ANQGSEA come from the germline V gene. In nucleotides, the CDR3 is TGCAGCGTTGAAGATCGAAGGGGGCTCTATGGCTACACCTTC. Its protein product is CSVEDRRGLYGYTF.

The CDR3 loop reads CASSPPAAGIDNEKLFF. CDR3 nucleotides: TGTGCCAGCTCCCCCCCTGCGGCAGGGATTGATAATGAAAAACTGTTTTTT. The chain uses TRBV18 and TRBJ1-4; D is possibly TRBD1 (5 bases). Per the germline V gene, CDR1 is KGHSH and CDR2 is LQKENI. The CDR3 sequence is 17 residues long. Trimming cost V 6 bases and J 4 bases, with 21 bases left between them.

V usage is TRBV28 and J usage is TRBJ2-3; TRBD2 matches 12 bases. Per the germline V gene, CDR1 is MDHEN and CDR2 is SYDVKM. The V segment lost 1 base and the J segment 5 bases; nucleotides outside the gene matches: 1. The CDR3 is 15 residues long. The CDR3 coding sequence is TGTGCCAGCAGTTTATCTAGCGGGAGGGGAGATACGCAGTATTTT. This codes for CASSLSSGRGDTQYF.

This chain connects TRBV7-8 to TRBJ1-2; D ambiguous. The germline V gene has CDR1 SGHVS and CDR2 FQNEAQ. The CDR3 runs 18 residues. The germline V and J ends were trimmed by 4 bases and 2 bases, with 23 bases remaining between them. In DNA, the CDR3 is TGTGCCAGCAGCTCCGATCGACACCCATCCGTTCTAAACTATGGCTACACCTTC. Encoded protein: CASSSDRHPSVLNYGYTF.

V and J are TRBV7-2 and TRBJ2-7; 9 bases map to TRBD2. Germline CDR1 reads SGHTA; CDR2 reads FQGNSA. CDR3 length equals 14 residues. V shed 8 bases, J shed 1 base, and the junction held 6 bases outside the gene matches. Here the CDR3 reads CASSRGRVSYEQYF. The CDR3 coding sequence is TGTGCCAGCTCTCGCGGGAGGGTATCCTACGAGCAGTACTTC.

This clone was counted a single time. The V gene is TRBV7-9, the J gene TRBJ2-5; 8 nucleotides match TRBD2. The germline CDR1 and CDR2 sequences are SEHNR and FQNEAQ (reference sequence). Trimming took 7 bases from V and 2 from J; bases not matched to a gene: 15. The CDR3 has 17 amino acids. CDR3 loop: CASTRGGRSPLQETQYF. CDR3 in DNA: TGTGCCAGCACAAGGGGCGGGAGGTCACCACTACAAGAGACCCAGTACTTC.

The chain links TRBV30 to TRBJ2-4; D possibly corresponds to TRBD2 (7 bases). Trimming left V 8 bases short and J 5 bases short, with 16 bases between. Germline V gene data show CDR1 as GTSNPN and CDR2 as SVGIG (reference sequence). This CDR3 is 13 amino acids long. CDR3 sequence (DNA): TGTGCCCTCGAGAGGGAGGGGGAAAACATTCAGTACTTC. The encoded protein is CALEREGENIQYF.